Detailed here is one TCR beta chain. This clonotype was picked up many times. The antigen it recognizes is unknown. No base-level quality is on record; no much larger clone is a single base apart. Cut back by 5 bases and 5 bases, the V and J ends lie 10 bases apart. Based on the germline V gene, the CDR1 and CDR2 sequences are MDHEN and SYDVKM. CDR3 length: 13 amino acids, cysteine to phenylalanine. Just CDR3 DNA is preserved here, 39 bases in frame from base 1. These data come from a study of T cell repertoires in cytomegalovirus infection (dated by TCRdb to between 2018 and 2021). In the study overall: The HLA type of each donor mattered for the analysis, because public TCR beta signatures pointed to carriage of CMV infection along with the matching HLA type.

These reads were obtained on an Illumina HiSeq 1500. TCRdb reprocessed the public reads (quality trimming at Q25 with fastp, clone calling with MiXCR) and kept in-frame beta chains. Rows are combined by CDR3 protein, so each entry shows the most common genes and DNA. This sample has fewer than 350,000 distinct CDR3 sequences in its table, and 9% to 9.5% of those were observed once. About 4.5% of the sample lies in the top ten. General findings and caveats noted by the study authors: The ex vivo response was dominated by HLA-C-restricted CMV-specific TCR beta clonotypes, which also provided the single most frequent clonotype in two of eight donors. Carriers of CMV infection plus the relevant HLA type were discriminated by the cumulative frequency of public TCR beta family members in the study cohort and in an independent roughly 350-donor cohort.

Input material: PBMCs. This chain is built from TRBV28 and TRBJ2-1, with the identity of the D gene unclear. The receptor's source is a human donor in good health (CMV status not recorded). Some clones in this sample may be carry-over from other donors' samples. CDR3 region: CASSPLENNEQFF. At the DNA level, the sequence is TGTGCCAGCAGTCCTCTAGAAAACAATGAGCAGTTCTTC. Full variable domain (CDR3 extended with the reference TRBV28 and TRBJ2-1 proteins): DVKVTQSSRYLVKRTGEKVFLECVQDMDHENMFWYRQDPGLGLRLIYFSYDVKMKEKGDIPEGYSVSREKKERFSLILESASTNQTSMYLCASSPLENNEQFFGPGTRLTVL.